The 29 T cell receptor beta chains listed next were all sequenced from one sample in a study of blood T cell repertoires in COVID-19. The repertoire was sequenced with immunoSEQ multiplex PCR; TCRdb's copy has only in-frame clones and lacks some. This table holds about 670,000 clones, about 87% found once. Sequencing was done on a sample of peripheral blood. The origin of the receptors is a woman between 18 and 30 years old with acute or convalescent COVID-19.

This chain links TRBV18 with TRBJ1-2, with TRBD1 identical over 7 bases. This CDR3 is built from 16 residues. Germline V gene sequence: CDR1 KGHSH, CDR2 LQKENI. Trimming cost V 0 bases and J 3 bases; bases outside gene matches: 7. The CDR3, as DNA: TGTGCCAGCTCACCACCCCAGGGGGAGAGAGACTATGGCTACACCTTC. Encoded protein: CASSPPQGERDYGYTF.

The rearrangement uses TRBV9 and TRBJ1-2; TRBD1 might be the D (5 bases). Trimming cost V 3 bases and J 7 bases, with 10 bases left between them. CDR1 SGDLS and CDR2 YYNGEE come from the germline V gene. The CDR3 is 12 residues long. The CDR3 DNA sequence: TGTGCCAGCAGCGACCAGGGCGGTGGCTACACCTTC. Its translation is CASSDQGGGYTF.

This clone was counted a single time. The gene calls are TRBV9 and TRBJ2-7; the match to TRBD1 covers 7 bases. In germline, CDR1 is SGDLS, CDR2 YYNGEE. This CDR3 is 14 amino acids long. The trim removed 3 bases at V and 2 bases at J, leaving 5 bases unmatched. CDR3 loop: CASSATGTAYEQYF. The CDR3 bases are TGTGCCAGCAGCGCGACCGGGACAGCCTACGAGCAGTACTTC.

The chain uses TRBV7-2 and TRBJ1-2; D uncertain. CDR1 is SGHTA and CDR2 is FQGNSA in the germline V gene. CDR3 length: 13 amino acids. Deletions cut 5 bases from V and 6 bases from J, with 13 bases between. The CDR3 DNA reads TGTGCCAGCAGCCCCGACCAGCGCGATGGCTACACCTTC. This translates into CASSPDQRDGYTF. The variable domain in full, with the rest retrieved from reference TRBV7-2 and TRBJ1-2, is GAGVSQSPSNKVTEKGKDVELRCDPISGHTALYWYRQSLGQGLEFLIYFQGNSAPDKSGLPSDRFSAERTGGSVSTLTIQRTQQEDSAVYLCASSPDQRDGYTFGSGTRLTVV.

The chain combines TRBV18 with TRBJ2-3; a possible D gene is TRBD2 (5 bases). This CDR3 region has 15 residues. The germline V gene encodes CDR1 KGHSH and CDR2 LQKENI. V lost 2 bases, J lost 0 bases, and 9 bases lay in between. CDR3 in DNA: TGTGCCAGCTCACCAACGACGGGGAGCACAGATACGCAGTATTTT. This sequence encodes CASSPTTGSTDTQYF.

The V gene is TRBV6-6, the J gene TRBJ1-1; 7 bases align to TRBD1. J gave up 1 base and V 5 bases, and 4 bases lay outside the gene matches. The germline V gene encodes CDR1 MNHNY and CDR2 SVGAGI (reference sequence). The CDR3 extends over 14 amino acids. The CDR3 sequence is CASSARQGNTEAFF. CDR3 sequence (DNA): TGTGCCAGCAGTGCCCGACAGGGGAACACTGAAGCTTTCTTT.

Written as DNA, the CDR3 is TGTGCCAGTAGCACATACGACAGACAGAACACTGAAGCTTTCTTT. This codes for CASSTYDRQNTEAFF. This chain uses TRBV19 with TRBJ1-1; possibly TRBD1 for D (5 bases). The CDR3 sequence is 15 residues long. CDR1 and CDR2 (germline): LNHDA, SQIVND (reference sequence). The germline V and J ends were trimmed by 6 bases and 1 base, with 15 bases remaining between them.

This chain connects TRBV7-8 to TRBJ2-4; 11 bases are shared with TRBD1. V shed 5 bases and J 7 bases; nucleotides not matched to a gene: 7. This CDR3 spans 15 amino acids. In germline, CDR1 is SGHVS, CDR2 FQNEAQ. Written as DNA, the CDR3 is TGTGCCAGCAGCGTGGACAGGGGGCTGTCGAACATTCAGTACTTC. It encodes CASSVDRGLSNIQYF.

V gene TRBV11-2 combines with J gene TRBJ1-2, with D perhaps matching TRBD1 (6 bases). The germline V and J ends were trimmed by 5 bases and 9 bases, with 10 bases remaining between them. Germline CDR1 reads SGHAT; CDR2 reads FQNNGV. The CDR3 is 11 amino acids. The CDR3 bases are TGTGCCAGCAGCGGGGACATCCGCTACACCTTC. Translated, it gives CASSGDIRYTF.

CDR3 sequence: CATSDWIPGRYTF. In DNA form, the CDR3 reads TGTGCCACCAGTGATTGGATTCCGGGTCGCTACACCTTC. The chain has TRBV24-1 and TRBJ1-2; D unclear. Germline V gene data show CDR1 as KGHDR and CDR2 as SFDVKD. The CDR3 spans 13 residues. Trimming stripped 2 bases from V and 9 bases from J, with 12 bases between.

In DNA, the CDR3 is TGTGCCATAAGGGGACTAGCGAACACCGGGGAGCTGTTTTTT. The encoded protein is CAIRGLANTGELFF. The chain uses TRBV25-1 and TRBJ2-2; 8 nucleotides agree with TRBD2. The CDR3 length is 14 residues. Germline V gene data show CDR1 as MGHDK and CDR2 as SYGVNS. V shed 10 bases and J 0 bases; nucleotides not matched to a gene: 4. The whole variable domain, remainder taken from reference TRBV25-1 and TRBJ2-2, is EADIYQTPRYLVIGTGKKITLECSQTMGHDKMYWYQQDPGMELHLIHYSYGVNSTEKGDLSSESTVSRIRTEHFPLTLESARPSHTSQYLCAIRGLANTGELFFGEGSRLTVL.

This chain joins TRBV18 and TRBJ1-2; the D gene is possibly TRBD1 (5 bases). In germline, CDR1 is KGHSH, CDR2 LQKENI. This CDR3 has 14 amino acids. V was shortened by 3 bases and J by 1 base, with 9 bases between the two germline ends. The CDR3 region is CASSPSTDNYGYTF. The CDR3 nucleotides are TGTGCCAGCTCACCTTCGACAGATAACTATGGCTACACCTTC.

V and J are TRBV24-1 and TRBJ1-2, with 8 nucleotides matching TRBD1. Germline values: CDR1 KGHDR, CDR2 SFDVKD. The CDR3 has 15 amino acids. Germline trimming cut 3 bases from V and 8 bases from J; bases unmatched to any gene: 10. In nucleotides, the CDR3 is TGTGCCACCAGTGATGGACAGGGAGTCCTCGGGGGCTACACCTTC. Translating gives CATSDGQGVLGGYTF.

V gene TRBV9 combines with J gene TRBJ1-4; 8 bases match TRBD1. Germline V gene lookup returns CDR1 SGDLS and CDR2 YYNGEE. With V trimmed by 5 bases and J by 8 bases, 5 bases remained unmatched. This CDR3 region has 13 residues. The chain's CDR3 is CASSDRQGEKLFF. As DNA, the CDR3 is TGTGCCAGCAGTGACCGACAGGGGGAAAAACTGTTTTTT.

The chain carries TRBV2 and TRBJ1-2, with 10 bases fitting TRBD1. Germline V gene data show CDR1 as SNHLY and CDR2 as FYNNEI. This CDR3 is built from 14 residues. J was trimmed by 8 bases and V by 5 bases; bases with no gene match: 8. The CDR3 loop is CASSSADRGLGYTF. CDR3 coding DNA: TGTGCCAGCAGTTCGGCCGACAGGGGGCTAGGCTACACCTTC.

The chain combines TRBV5-4 with TRBJ2-1; D may be TRBD2 (6 bases). The germline V gene encodes CDR1 SGHNT and CDR2 YYREEE (reference sequence). This CDR3 spans 13 amino acids. V was pared by 0 bases and J by 9 bases, with 10 bases between. Here the CDR3 DNA reads TGTGCCAGCAGCTTGGGACGGGAGCCTGAGCAGTTCTTC. It translates to CASSLGREPEQFF. The complete variable domain, with remaining parts taken from reference TRBV5-4 and TRBJ2-1, reads ETGVTQSPTHLIKTRGQQVTLRCSSQSGHNTVSWYQQALGQGPQFIFQYYREEENGRGNFPPRFSGLQFPNYSSELNVNALELDDSALYLCASSLGREPEQFFGPGTRLTVL.

V is TRBV6-6 and J is TRBJ1-2, with D perhaps matching TRBD1 (6 bases). Trimming cost V 8 bases and J 4 bases, with 14 bases left between them. Germline-derived CDR1 and CDR2 are MNHNY and SVGAGI (reference sequence). CDR3 length: 13 residues. CDR3 DNA: TGTGCCAGCGTTCGGACAGCCTCCTATGGCTACACCTTC. Its protein product is CASVRTASYGYTF.

The V call is TRBV5-1, the J call TRBJ1-4, with TRBD1 matching over 8 bases. V lost 4 bases to trimming and J lost 6 bases; unmatched junction nucleotides: 8. The CDR3 is 15 amino acids. CDR1 is SGHRS, CDR2 YFSETQ, per germline. The CDR3 DNA reads as TGCGCCAGCAGCCCGGCGGGACAGGAAGATGAAAAACTGTTTTTT. Its translation is CASSPAGQEDEKLFF.

The chain carries TRBV7-9 and TRBJ2-7; D possibly corresponds to TRBD2 (5 bases). V shed 2 bases and J shed 2 bases, with 10 bases lying between them. The CDR3 length is 14 residues. Looked up from germline, CDR1 is SEHNR and CDR2 is FQNEAQ (reference sequence). This chain's CDR3 is CASSLIEGPYEQYF. The CDR3 DNA reads as TGTGCCAGCAGCTTAATTGAGGGCCCCTACGAGCAGTACTTC.

This chain joins TRBV5-1 and TRBJ1-5, with TRBD1 identical over 9 bases. The V gene end was trimmed by 0 bases and the J gene end by 6 bases; junction bases not matched to a gene: 4. This CDR3 region has 15 residues. Germline V gives CDR1 SGHRS, CDR2 YFSETQ. As DNA, the CDR3 is TGCGCCAGCAGCTTGGGGACAGGGGCTGCTCAGCCCCAGCATTTT. This encodes CASSLGTGAAQPQHF.

The chain combines TRBV30 with TRBJ1-2; the match to TRBD1 covers 9 bases. This CDR3 contains 15 residues. V shed 1 base, J shed 5 bases, and the junction held 8 bases outside the gene matches. Germline CDR1 and CDR2: GTSNPN and SVGIG (reference sequence). CDR3 region: CAWSGTGGAGYGYTF. The CDR3 bases are TGTGCCTGGAGTGGTACAGGGGGCGCTGGGTATGGCTACACCTTC.

The rearrangement joins TRBV7-9 to TRBJ2-5; 7 nucleotides line up with TRBD2. This CDR3 contains 13 residues. Germline assignment: CDR1 SEHNR and CDR2 FQNEAQ (reference sequence). Trimming took 8 bases from V and 5 from J; bases not matched to a gene: 8. In DNA, the CDR3 is TGTGCCAGCCATACCAGCGGGGTGGAGACCCAGTACTTC. Protein: CASHTSGVETQYF.

The V call is TRBV9, the J call TRBJ2-1, with a weak D call TRBD2 (5 bases). Trimming took off 0 bases at V and 1 base at J, with 8 bases between the two ends. Germline CDR1 and CDR2: SGDLS and YYNGEE. The length of the CDR3 is 15 residues. CDR3 nucleotide sequence: TGTGCCAGCAGCGTAGACGAGGGATCCTACAATGAGCAGTTCTTC. It specifies CASSVDEGSYNEQFF.

Notes on this clone: Other nucleotide sequences in the sample specify the same CDR3. V gene TRBV20-1 combines with J gene TRBJ2-7; perhaps TRBD1 as D (5 bases). The CDR3 runs 11 residues. Germline V gene data show CDR1 as DFQATT and CDR2 as SNEGSKA (reference sequence). Trimming pared 2 bases from V and 4 bases from J, leaving 6 bases between. CDR3 nucleotide sequence: TGCAGTGCTAGACAGGGTTACGAGCAGTACTTC. Encoded protein: CSARQGYEQYF.

The chain employs TRBV5-6 and TRBJ1-1; D might be TRBD1 (5 bases). The CDR3 has 13 residues. V was clipped by 3 bases and J by 5 bases, with 11 bases between them. The germline gives CDR1 SGHDT, CDR2 YYEEEE. The DNA for the CDR3 is TGTGCCAGCAGCTGGAGCCGGGGGACTGAAGCTTTCTTT. Its translation: CASSWSRGTEAFF.

This clone was observed once. In nucleotides, the CDR3 is TGTGCCAGCAGCGAGGGACAGGGGGCCGTGGGTTTTGAAGCTTTCTTT. Translation gives CASSEGQGAVGFEAFF. The rearrangement links TRBV5-4 to TRBJ1-1, with 12 bases that match TRBD1. Trimming removed 4 bases from V and 7 bases from J; junction bases left unmatched: 11. In germline, CDR1 is SGHNT, CDR2 YYREEE (reference sequence). The CDR3 consists of 16 residues.

The V and J genes are TRBV6-1 and TRBJ2-1; 11 bases map to TRBD1. Trimming cost V 2 bases and J 10 bases; bases outside gene matches: 1. The CDR3 has 13 residues. Germline CDR1 is MNHNS and CDR2 is SASEGT. The CDR3 reads CASSERDRGEQFF. CDR3 DNA: TGTGCCAGCAGTGAACGGGACAGGGGGGAGCAGTTCTTC.

The chain has TRBV7-9 and TRBJ2-1; 11 bases are a match to TRBD1. The germline CDR1 and CDR2 sequences are SEHNR and FQNEAQ (reference sequence). CDR3 length equals 19 residues. The V segment lost 5 bases and the J segment 5 bases; nucleotides outside the gene matches: 17. The CDR3 is CASSGSPLRPGQGDNEQFF. DNA of the CDR3: TGTGCCAGCAGCGGCTCACCTTTGCGTCCGGGACAGGGGGACAATGAGCAGTTCTTC.

The chain employs TRBV27 and TRBJ2-6; 7 bases align to TRBD1. Germline CDR1 MNHEY, CDR2 SMNVEV (reference sequence). The CDR3 is 15 residues long. With 5 bases clipped from V and 4 bases from J, the junction kept 5 bases outside the gene matches. CDR3 DNA: TGTGCCAGCAGTATCAGGGGGTCCGGGGCCAACGTCCTGACTTTC. The encoded protein is CASSIRGSGANVLTF. Complete variable domain (other parts from reference TRBV27 and TRBJ2-6): EAQVTQNPRYLITVTGKKLTVTCSQNMNHEYMSWYRQDPGLGLRQIYYSMNVEVTDKGDVPEGYKVSRKEKRNFPLILESPSPNQTSLYFCASSIRGSGANVLTFGAGSRLTVL.